Following are 25 T cell receptor beta chains from one sample sequenced in a study of OX40 agonist ivuxolimab in advanced cancers. Sequencing used immunoSEQ multiplex PCR; TCRdb keeps in-frame clones, though not all of them. The sample has 60,000 to 95,000 clones; more than 75% are singletons. Sequences were derived from CD4+ or CD8+ T cells sorted from blood, sampled in a trial of the OX40 agonist ivuxolimab. The receptors derive from an adult with an advanced solid tumor such as melanoma, head and neck, liver or kidney cancer.

The gene calls are TRBV10-1 and TRBJ2-7; 11 positions agree with TRBD2. Per the germline V gene, CDR1 is WNHNN and CDR2 is SYGVQD (reference sequence). The CDR3 is 15 amino acids. Trimming at V came to 4 bases and at J to 6 bases, leaving 8 bases not matched to a gene. CDR3 protein: CASSGLSGRAAEQYF. The CDR3 nucleotides read TGCGCCAGCAGTGGACTTAGCGGGAGGGCGGCCGAGCAGTACTTC.

The chain joins TRBV5-1 to TRBJ1-4; D ambiguous. The CDR3 extends over 15 amino acids. The V end was cut by 0 bases, the J end by 8 bases, with 14 bases between. Per germline, CDR1 SGHRS and CDR2 YFSETQ. Here the CDR3 reads CASSLAYDLTEKLFF. In DNA form, the CDR3 reads TGCGCCAGCAGCTTGGCCTATGATCTCACAGAAAAACTGTTTTTT.

The chain is built from TRBV18 and TRBJ1-1, with a tentative D call TRBD1 (5 bases). V lost 8 bases and J 2 bases, leaving 15 bases between the germline ends. This CDR3 contains 14 residues. Germline CDR1 reads KGHSH; CDR2 reads LQKENI. The DNA of the CDR3 is TGTGCCAGCCATAGCCAGGGAGTTAACACTGAAGCTTTCTTT. It translates to CASHSQGVNTEAFF.

The chain recombines TRBV2 with TRBJ2-7; 9 bases are a match to TRBD2. The CDR3 has 14 residues. The germline gives CDR1 SNHLY, CDR2 FYNNEI. V lost 7 bases, J lost 1 base, and 5 bases stayed unmatched. The CDR3 reads CASIRTSVSYEQYF. The CDR3 coding sequence is TGTGCCAGCATTCGGACTAGCGTTTCCTACGAGCAGTACTTC.

This rearrangement joins TRBV19 to TRBJ2-1; the D is unclear. Germline CDR1 reads LNHDA; CDR2 reads SQIVND (reference sequence). The CDR3 consists of 15 residues. Trimming shortened V by 6 bases and J by 3 bases, and 15 bases separated the two germline ends. The chain's CDR3 is CASSTLADLYNEQFF. CDR3 coding DNA: TGTGCCAGTAGCACGCTGGCGGACCTCTACAATGAGCAGTTCTTC.

This clone has only one observation. The chain combines TRBV23-1 with TRBJ1-1, with D perhaps TRBD1 (6 bases). TRBV23-1 is labeled an ORF, and its function is uncertain. The V end lost 2 bases, the J end lost 7 bases, and 26 bases lay between the germline ends. The CDR3 totals 18 residues. This CDR3 reads CASSQTVTGKNLYGEAFF. The CDR3 nucleotides read TGCGCCAGCAGTCAAACGGTTACAGGGAAGAATCTTTATGGTGAAGCTTTCTTT.

The chain uses TRBV15 and TRBJ2-7; the match to TRBD2 covers 15 bases. There are 16 residues in the CDR3. Germline CDR1 reads LNHNV; CDR2 reads YYDKDF (reference sequence). The J segment lost 6 bases and the V segment lost 3 bases, leaving 6 bases of the junction unmatched. CDR3 bases: TGTGCCACCAGCAGGCGCCCGGGACTAGCGGGAGGCGAGCAGTACTTC. Translated, it gives CATSRRPGLAGGEQYF.

The gene calls are TRBV5-4 and TRBJ2-1, with 11 bases identical to TRBD2. Germline values: CDR1 SGHNT, CDR2 YYREEE (reference sequence). This CDR3 is 15 amino acids long. V shed 4 bases and J 5 bases; nucleotides not matched to a gene: 5. DNA for the CDR3: TGTGCCAGCAGCCGAGGGACTAGCGGAGACAATGAGCAGTTCTTC. The encoded protein is CASSRGTSGDNEQFF.

The genes are TRBV6-1 and TRBJ2-7; D not certain. The germline gives CDR1 MNHNS, CDR2 SASEGT. The CDR3 consists of 15 residues. V lost 3 bases and J 0 bases, leaving 12 bases between the germline ends. The CDR3 loop is CASSDVRMLSYEQYF. Written as DNA, the CDR3 is TGTGCCAGCAGTGATGTGAGGATGCTCTCCTACGAGCAGTACTTC.

This chain uses TRBV11-2 with TRBJ2-1; possibly TRBD2 for D (5 bases). V shed 1 base and J shed 7 bases, with 14 bases lying between them. The CDR3 is made up of 15 amino acids. Germline V gene lookup returns CDR1 SGHAT and CDR2 FQNNGV. The CDR3 loop reads CASSLGTGKPNEQFF. CDR3 bases: TGTGCCAGCAGCTTAGGGACTGGGAAACCAAATGAGCAGTTCTTC.

This clone has just one count. The junction departs from germline at one end; a sequencing error may be responsible. This chain connects TRBV11-3 to TRBJ1-1; tentatively, D is TRBD1 (5 bases). The CDR3 has 14 amino acids. The germline V gene encodes CDR1 SGHNT and CDR2 YENEEA. The CDR3 is CASSLGPGNAEAFF. CDR3 nucleotide sequence: TGTGCCAGCAGCTTAGGGCCAGGGAACGCTGAAGCTTTCTTT.

The chain recombines TRBV19 with TRBJ2-7, with D possibly being TRBD1 or TRBD2 (7 bases each). Germline CDR1 is LNHDA and CDR2 is SQIVND (reference sequence). V shed 5 bases and J shed 7 bases, with 21 bases lying between them. CDR3 length: 15 amino acids. CDR3 sequence: CASSPRGGGSEEQYF. The CDR3 DNA follows: TGTGCCAGTAGTCCTCGGGGAGGGGGCTCGGAGGAGCAGTACTTC.

The chain couples TRBV6-5 to TRBJ1-5, with 9 bases aligning to TRBD1. With V trimmed by 6 bases and J by 6 bases, 6 bases remained unmatched. The CDR3 contains 14 residues. Germline CDR1 MNHEY, CDR2 SVGAGI. The CDR3 region has the DNA TGTGCCAGCAGCTTGGGACAGGGAAGTCAGCCCCAGCATTTT. Translated, it gives CASSLGQGSQPQHF.

V usage is TRBV11-2 and J usage is TRBJ1-5; D perhaps matches TRBD1 (5 bases). Trimming removed 0 bases from V and 4 bases from J, with 10 bases in between. This CDR3 is built from 15 residues. Germline V lookup: CDR1 SGHAT, CDR2 FQNNGV. The DNA of the CDR3 is TGTGCCAGCAGCTTAGAAGCGGGGGTAAATCAGCCCCAGCATTTT. This sequence encodes CASSLEAGVNQPQHF.

A remark on this clone: An end of the junction does not agree with germline; a read error may underlie this. The chain recombines TRBV7-9 with TRBJ1-1; maybe TRBD1 (5 bases). Germline lookup yields CDR1 SEHNR and CDR2 FQNEAQ (reference sequence). This CDR3 contains 12 residues. DNA of the CDR3: TGTACCAGCAGCGTAGAAGCGGGGGTGGCTTTCTTT. This gives the protein CTSSVEAGVAFF.

This clone was observed a single time. This chain connects TRBV29-1 to TRBJ2-6; D is possibly TRBD2 (6 bases). Trimming left V 7 bases short and J 4 bases short, with 23 bases between. The V gene's germline CDR1 is SQVTM and CDR2 ANQGSEA. CDR3 length: 17 amino acids. As DNA, the CDR3 is TGCAGCGCATCCCCGGGACTGCCGGGGCAAGGGGCCAACGTCCTGACTTTC. Amino acid sequence: CSASPGLPGQGANVLTF.

The genes are TRBV1 and TRBJ2-1; whether TRBD2, the table's D call, matches the DNA was not checked. TRBV1 is a documented pseudogene. CDR3 length: 15 amino acids. CDR3 sequence reads: CTSSQDRESYNEQFF. CDR3 bases: TGCACCAGCAGCCAAGATAGGGAGTCCTACAATGAGCAGTTCTTC.

The V and J genes are TRBV7-9 and TRBJ1-3; D gene ambiguous. CDR3 length equals 14 residues. Deletions cut 4 bases from V and 0 bases from J, with 7 bases between. CDR1 and CDR2 from the germline V gene are SEHNR and FQNEAQ (reference sequence). The CDR3 here is CASSSGFSGNTIYF. CDR3 in DNA: TGTGCCAGCAGCTCCGGCTTCTCTGGAAACACCATATATTTT.

This chain links TRBV5-1 with TRBJ2-2; maybe TRBD1 (6 bases). Trimming stripped 5 bases from V and 1 base from J, with 9 bases between. CDR1 and CDR2 (germline): SGHRS, YFSETQ. This CDR3 has 14 amino acids. The CDR3 sequence is CASRRTENTGELFF. The CDR3 DNA reads as TGCGCCAGCAGGAGGACAGAGAACACCGGGGAGCTGTTTTTT.

The rearrangement links TRBV5-1 to TRBJ1-2; D might be TRBD1 (5 bases). Germline-derived CDR1 and CDR2 are SGHRS and YFSETQ. CDR3 length equals 14 residues. V was shortened by 2 bases and J by 2 bases, with 10 bases between the two germline ends. DNA for the CDR3: TGCGCCAGCAGCTTTGACGCAGGGAACTATGGCTACACCTTC. Its protein is CASSFDAGNYGYTF.

The chain employs TRBV6-5 and TRBJ1-2; D gene unclear. V dropped 3 bases and J dropped 8 bases, with 13 bases sitting between them. Per the germline V gene, CDR1 is MNHEY and CDR2 is SVGAGI. CDR3 length: 13 residues. The CDR3 DNA sequence: TGTGCCAGCAGTTATGGCTTCTCGGGAGGCTACACCTTC. As protein: CASSYGFSGGYTF.

This clone was observed a single time. This chain uses TRBV5-8 with TRBJ2-1; a weak D match, TRBD2 (5 bases). V gave up 3 bases and J gave up 4 bases, with 14 bases separating them. Germline assignment: CDR1 SGHTS and CDR2 YDEGEE. There are 15 residues in the CDR3. The CDR3 DNA follows: TGTGCCAGCAGCTCTGGACTGCCGATTTACAATGAGCAGTTCTTC. It specifies CASSSGLPIYNEQFF.

Notes on this clone: The sample holds other DNA sequences that translate to the same CDR3. The chain links TRBV4-2 to TRBJ2-3; D is possibly TRBD1 (7 bases). The CDR3 has 17 residues. Germline V gene lookup returns CDR1 LGHNA and CDR2 YNFKEQ. The V gene lost 0 bases and the J gene lost 0 bases, with 13 bases spanning the gap. Written as DNA, the CDR3 is TGTGCCAGCAGCCAAGATCAGGGGGGAGTAAGCACAGATACGCAGTATTTT. Protein sequence: CASSQDQGGVSTDTQYF.

The chain is built from TRBV5-1 and TRBJ2-7; 12 bases map to TRBD2. This CDR3 has 15 residues. The J segment lost 3 bases and the V segment lost 5 bases, leaving 6 bases of the junction unmatched. CDR1 and CDR2 (germline): SGHRS, YFSETQ. CDR3 residues: CASRPGLAGSYEQYF. CDR3 DNA: TGCGCCAGCAGACCTGGACTAGCGGGAAGCTACGAGCAGTACTTC.

CDR3 sequence: CATSRDRVGTQYF. Here the CDR3 DNA reads TGTGCCACCAGCAGGGACAGGGTGGGGACCCAGTACTTC. V and J are TRBV15 and TRBJ2-5; 8 nucleotides align to TRBD1. Losses at the gene ends were 3 bases for V and 7 bases for J; bases not matched to a gene: 4. The length of the CDR3 is 13 residues. The germline CDR1 and CDR2 sequences are LNHNV and YYDKDF (reference sequence).